This passage covers 24 T cell receptor beta chains from one sample sequenced in a study of neurological immune-mediated disorders. Time point given: longitudinal time-point 1 (baseline). TCRdb analysed the 5' RACE reads with MiXCR anew, one entry per CDR3 protein. This repertoire shows 55,000 to 80,000 distinct CDR3 sequences, roughly 13% found once; its top ten account for approximately 4.2%. Sequencing was carried out using PBMCs. These receptors all stem from a female donor with HTLV-1-associated myelopathy (HAM/TSP).

This clonotype was seen a handful of times. The chain links TRBV20-1 to TRBJ2-7; 14 nucleotides align to TRBD2. With V trimmed by 6 bases and J by 4 bases, 8 bases remained unmatched. Per germline, CDR1 DFQATT and CDR2 SNEGSKA (reference sequence). This CDR3 has 15 amino acids. CDR3 sequence: CSALTGTSGGYEQYF. The CDR3 DNA sequence: TGCAGTGCCCTGACCGGGACTAGCGGGGGTTACGAGCAGTACTTC.

This clonotype has at least ten counts. The chain links TRBV5-6 to TRBJ2-5, with D hard to call. V was pared by 4 bases and J by 3 bases, with 7 bases between. The CDR3 runs 12 residues. Germline V gene lookup returns CDR1 SGHDT and CDR2 YYEEEE. CDR3 loop: CASSLDEETQYF. For the CDR3, the DNA is TGTGCCAGCAGCCTGGACGAAGAGACCCAGTACTTC.

This clonotype was seen many times. J is TRBJ1-2 and V is TRBV2; 8 positions match TRBD1. The germline CDR1 and CDR2 sequences are SNHLY and FYNNEI. The CDR3 runs 14 residues. The J segment lost 7 bases and the V segment lost 3 bases, leaving 7 bases of the junction unmatched. DNA of the CDR3: TGTGCCAGCAGTGAGCAGGGGGCCTTATCTGGCTACACCTTC. It yields the protein CASSEQGALSGYTF.

In the case of this clonotype: A much larger clone differs from this one at a single base, so this may be a read error. The chain employs TRBV11-2 and TRBJ2-5; D is uncertain. The length of the CDR3 is 13 residues. CDR1 is SGHAT, CDR2 FQNNGV, per germline. V was shortened by 5 bases and J by 6 bases, with 13 bases between the two germline ends. The CDR3 bases are TGTGCCAGCAGCCCGACATGGGGAAAGACCCAGTACTTC. It is translated as CASSPTWGKTQYF.

This clonotype was detected many times. The rearrangement uses TRBV27 and TRBJ2-2, with 8 bases matching TRBD1. The germline V gene has CDR1 MNHEY and CDR2 SMNVEV (reference sequence). Trimming cost V 3 bases and J 5 bases; bases outside gene matches: 8. CDR3 length equals 16 residues. The CDR3 nucleotides are TGTGCCAGCAGTTTCCGACAGGGGAGTAGGACCGGGGAGCTGTTTTTT. As protein: CASSFRQGSRTGELFF.

This clonotype has at least ten counts. The V and J genes are TRBV7-9 and TRBJ2-1; D ambiguous. The CDR3 extends over 13 amino acids. CDR1 SEHNR and CDR2 FQNEAQ come from the germline V gene (reference sequence). Trimming took 7 bases from V and 4 from J, leaving 11 bases between them. The CDR3 region is CASNPDRYNEQFF. The CDR3 coding sequence is TGTGCCAGCAATCCCGATCGGTACAATGAGCAGTTCTTC.

This clonotype is labeled as large (0.1 to 1%). The rearrangement uses TRBV5-1 and TRBJ2-4; a possible D gene is TRBD1 (5 bases). V lost 0 bases and J lost 8, with 9 bases in between. CDR1 SGHRS and CDR2 YFSETQ come from the germline V gene. This CDR3 has 13 residues. CDR3 sequence: CASSLGQRDIQYF. CDR3 DNA sequence: TGCGCCAGCAGCTTGGGACAGCGAGACATTCAGTACTTC. Full variable domain (rest looked up from reference TRBV5-1 and TRBJ2-4): KAGVTQTPRYLIKTRGQQVTLSCSPISGHRSVSWYQQTPGQGLQFLFEYFSETQRNKGNFPGRFSGRQFSNSRSEMNVSTLELGDSALYLCASSLGQRDIQYFGAGTRLSVL.

This clonotype was seen at least ten times. The chain couples TRBV4-2 to TRBJ2-7, with D unclear. Germline V gives CDR1 LGHNA, CDR2 YNFKEQ. The V gene lost 0 bases and the J gene lost 6 bases, with 9 bases spanning the gap. There are 13 residues in the CDR3. In nucleotides, the CDR3 is TGTGCCAGCAGCCAAGATAACATCCCCGAGCAGTACTTC. Its protein is CASSQDNIPEQYF.

This clonotype was detected many times. The gene calls are TRBV6-6 and TRBJ2-7; 14 positions agree with TRBD2. Trimming cost V 6 bases and J 2 bases; bases outside gene matches: 0. The germline V gene has CDR1 MNHNY and CDR2 SVGAGI (reference sequence). This CDR3 has 14 residues. CDR3 DNA sequence: TGTGCCAGCAGGACTAGCGGGGGGGCCTACGAGCAGTACTTC. This codes for CASRTSGGAYEQYF.

CDR3 in DNA: TGTGCCAGCAGCTACCCAGGGGTTGGTTTCGAGCAGTACTTC. Amino acids: CASSYPGVGFEQYF. V usage is TRBV7-2 and J usage is TRBJ2-7; D is possibly TRBD1 (6 bases). The CDR3 spans 14 residues. In germline, CDR1 is SGHTA, CDR2 FQGNSA. The V end was cut by 4 bases, the J end by 6 bases, with 16 bases between. Using reference TRBV7-2 and TRBJ2-7 for the parts outside the CDR3, the full variable domain is GAGVSQSPSNKVTEKGKDVELRCDPISGHTALYWYRQSLGQGLEFLIYFQGNSAPDKSGLPSDRFSAERTGGSVSTLTIQRTQQEDSAVYLCASSYPGVGFEQYFGPGTRLTVT.

Many counts were recorded for this clonotype. The chain combines TRBV28 with TRBJ2-1; the match to TRBD2 covers 11 bases. CDR3 size: 16 residues. The V segment lost 5 bases and the J segment 10 bases; nucleotides outside the gene matches: 13. The germline gives CDR1 MDHEN, CDR2 SYDVKM. The CDR3 protein is CASSPSPLAGGGEQFF. The CDR3 nucleotides read TGTGCCAGCAGTCCCTCACCCCTAGCGGGGGGTGGCGAGCAGTTCTTC.

This clonotype was detected only once. V gene TRBV30 combines with J gene TRBJ2-7; tentative D call: TRBD1 (6 bases). The ends were cut back, 4 bases at V and 2 bases at J, with 12 bases in the middle. CDR1 is GTSNPN, CDR2 SVGIG, per germline (reference sequence). There are 13 residues in the CDR3. Here the CDR3 DNA reads TGTGCCTGGACCAGGGGACCCCCCTACGAGCAGTACTTC. This gives the protein CAWTRGPPYEQYF.

In its sample, this clonotype is medium-sized. V gene TRBV2 combines with J gene TRBJ1-1; 7 bases line up with TRBD1. CDR1 and CDR2 (germline): SNHLY, FYNNEI. Losses at the gene ends were 5 bases for V and 0 bases for J; bases not matched to a gene: 3. This CDR3 is built from 14 residues. The CDR3 coding sequence is TGTGCCAGCAGTAGGGGGCCCATGAACACTGAAGCTTTCTTT. Amino acids: CASSRGPMNTEAFF. Filled out from reference TRBV2 and TRBJ1-1, the complete variable domain reads EPEVTQTPSHQVTQMGQEVILRCVPISNHLYFYWYRQILGQKVEFLVSFYNNEISEKSEIFDDQFSVERPDGSNFTLKIRSTKLEDSAMYFCASSRGPMNTEAFFGQGTRLTVV.

This clonotype was seen many times. V usage is TRBV28 and J usage is TRBJ2-3; 9 nucleotides line up with TRBD2. With 11 bases clipped from V and 2 bases from J, the junction kept 8 bases outside the gene matches. Germline V gene data show CDR1 as MDHEN and CDR2 as SYDVKM. CDR3 length: 14 residues. As DNA, the CDR3 is TGTGCCCCACAGGGCGGGGGGGCCACAGATACGCAGTATTTT. Translation gives CAPQGGGATDTQYF.

This clonotype was seen repeatedly, ten times or more. At one of its ends the junction is not consistent with the germline gene, which may arise from a read error. This chain connects TRBV15 to TRBJ2-5, with D unclear. There are 14 residues in the CDR3. Looked up from germline, CDR1 is LNHNV and CDR2 is YYDKDF (reference sequence). CDR3 sequence reads: CATSVAGFGETQYF. In nucleotides, the CDR3 is TGTGCTACCAGCGTCGCCGGGTTCGGGGAGACCCAGTACTTC. The full variable domain, rest sourced from reference TRBV15 and TRBJ2-5, is DAMVIQNPRYQVTQFGKPVTLSCSQTLNHNVMYWYQQKSSQAPKLLFHYYDKDFNNEADTPDNFQSRRPNTSFCFLDIRSPGLGDTAMYLCATSVAGFGETQYFGPGTRLLVL.

This clonotype has ten or more counts. The gene calls are TRBV4-1 and TRBJ2-7, with TRBD2 matching over 12 bases. The V segment lost 6 bases and the J segment 6 bases; nucleotides outside the gene matches: 6. The CDR3 has 14 amino acids. Germline-derived CDR1 and CDR2 are MGHRA and YSYEKL. The CDR3: CASSRLAGAGEQYF. The CDR3 region has the DNA TGCGCCAGCAGTCGACTAGCGGGGGCGGGCGAGCAGTACTTC.

This clonotype was recorded at least ten times. This chain uses TRBV29-1 with TRBJ2-7, with 9 bases lining up with TRBD1. J gave up 3 bases and V 6 bases, and 12 bases lay outside the gene matches. This CDR3 is 15 amino acids long. Germline loops: CDR1 SQVTM, CDR2 ANQGSEA. This chain's CDR3 is CSVAIPGQGRYEQYF. In DNA form, the CDR3 reads TGCAGCGTGGCGATTCCGGGACAGGGACGCTACGAGCAGTACTTC.

V gene TRBV20-1 combines with J gene TRBJ2-3, with 8 bases that match TRBD2. Germline CDR1 and CDR2: DFQATT and SNEGSKA (reference sequence). With V trimmed by 0 bases and J by 1 base, 6 bases remained unmatched. The length of the CDR3 is 16 residues. CDR3 nucleotides: TGCAGTGCTAGAGATCCCAAGCGGGGGCGCACAGATACGCAGTATTTT. Its protein product is CSARDPKRGRTDTQYF.

This clonotype was found many times. Here the CDR3 DNA reads TGCAGTGCAGTAATAGGGGGGCCGAACACTGAAGCTTTCTTT. Amino acids: CSAVIGGPNTEAFF. The chain uses TRBV20-1 and TRBJ1-1; D is perhaps TRBD1 (6 bases). The germline V and J ends were trimmed by 6 bases and 1 base, with 15 bases remaining between them. The CDR3 loop spans 14 amino acids. Looked up from germline, CDR1 is DFQATT and CDR2 is SNEGSKA (reference sequence).

There are many counts of this clonotype. The chain combines TRBV5-1 with TRBJ2-2; 7 bases match TRBD1. The trim removed 6 bases at V and 6 bases at J, leaving 5 bases unmatched. The CDR3 extends over 13 amino acids. CDR1 is SGHRS and CDR2 is YFSETQ in the germline V gene. CDR3 residues: CASTDRFPGELFF. CDR3 nucleotide sequence: TGCGCCAGCACGGACAGGTTTCCCGGGGAGCTGTTTTTT.

The rearrangement links TRBV20-1 to TRBJ1-2; the D is unclear. The CDR3 consists of 14 residues. The V gene's germline CDR1 is DFQATT and CDR2 SNEGSKA (reference sequence). V shed 0 bases and J shed 8 bases, with 16 bases lying between them. The DNA of the CDR3 is TGCAGTGCTAGAGATACTGGGCAGCTTCAGGGCTACACCTTC. It yields the protein CSARDTGQLQGYTF.

The chain carries TRBV7-3 and TRBJ1-2, with 7 bases that match TRBD1. Germline values: CDR1 SGHTA, CDR2 FQGTGA. With 3 bases clipped from V and 4 bases from J, the junction kept 8 bases outside the gene matches. The CDR3 sequence is 15 residues long. The CDR3 DNA follows: TGTGCCAGCAGCTTGGGGGACAGTAGTCTCTATGGCTACACCTTC. It is translated as CASSLGDSSLYGYTF.

The table lists this clonotype with many counts. CDR3 coding DNA: TGCAGTGCTATGACTAGCGGGGGGCCCCAAGAGACCCAGTACTTC. It translates to CSAMTSGGPQETQYF. The chain carries TRBV20-1 and TRBJ2-5; 13 bases match TRBD2. Trimming took 4 bases from V and 1 from J; bases not matched to a gene: 3. The germline V gene encodes CDR1 DFQATT and CDR2 SNEGSKA (reference sequence). The CDR3 is 15 residues long.

The V call is TRBV2, the J call TRBJ1-6; tentative D call: TRBD1 (5 bases). Germline CDR1 reads SNHLY; CDR2 reads FYNNEI. The germline V and J ends were trimmed by 7 bases and 11 bases, with 27 bases remaining between them. This CDR3 region has 17 residues. The CDR3 loop is CASTRDGAQFHPPPLHF. The CDR3 coding sequence is TGTGCCAGCACCCGGGACGGTGCACAATTTCACCCCCCACCCCTCCACTTT.